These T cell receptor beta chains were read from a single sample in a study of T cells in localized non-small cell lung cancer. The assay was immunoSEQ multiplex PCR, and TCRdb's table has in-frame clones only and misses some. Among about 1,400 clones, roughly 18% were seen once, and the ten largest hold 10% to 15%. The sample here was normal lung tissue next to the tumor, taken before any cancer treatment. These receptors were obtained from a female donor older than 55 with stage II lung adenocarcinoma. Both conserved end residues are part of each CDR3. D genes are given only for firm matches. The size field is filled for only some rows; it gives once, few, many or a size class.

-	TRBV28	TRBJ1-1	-	TGTGCCAGCAGTACTAACGCTAAGAAGAACACTGAAGCTTTCTTT	CASSTNAKKNTEAFF
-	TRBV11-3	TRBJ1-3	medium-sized	TGTGCCAGCAGCTTGCCGGGACCAGGAGGAAACACCATATATTTT	CASSLPGPGGNTIYF
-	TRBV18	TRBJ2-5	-	TGTGCCAGCTCCCCACAAAATAGGCAAGAGACCCAGTACTTC	CASSPQNRQETQYF
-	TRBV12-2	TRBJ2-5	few	TGTGCAAGTCGCTGCAGACTAGCGGCGCAAGAGACCCAGTACTTC	CASRCRLAAQETQYF
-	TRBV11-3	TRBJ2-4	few	TGTGCCAGCAGCCCCACCCCCCTCTCTCGGGCCAAAAACATTCAGTACTTC	CASSPTPLSRAKNIQYF
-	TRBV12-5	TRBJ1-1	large	TGTGCTAGTGGTTCTGGGACCGTCGCTGAAGCTTTCTTT	CASGSGTVAEAFF
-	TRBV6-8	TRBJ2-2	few	TGTGCCAGCAATGCTGGTCTGGGGACCGGGGAGCTGTTTTTT	CASNAGLGTGELFF
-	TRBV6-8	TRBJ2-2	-	TGTGCCAGCAGTTATTATAGGAACAGATACACCGGGGAGCTGTTTTTT	CASSYYRNRYTGELFF
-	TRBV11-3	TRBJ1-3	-	TGTGCCAGCAGCGGGGATGGGCGTCTCTCTGGAAACACCATATATTTT	CASSGDGRLSGNTIYF
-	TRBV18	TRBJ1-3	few	TGTGCCAGCTCATCGCCCGAGGGCTTCGGAAACACCATATATTTT	CASSSPEGFGNTIYF
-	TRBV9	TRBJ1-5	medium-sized	TGTGCCAGCAGAGTCTCAGGCAGCAATCAGCCCCAGCATTTT	CASRVSGSNQPQHF
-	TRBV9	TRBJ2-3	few	TGTGCCAGCAGCGTAGGAATTTTGGGACATAGCACAGATACGCAGTATTTT	CASSVGILGHSTDTQYF
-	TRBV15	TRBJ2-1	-	TGTGCCACCAGCAGTAATAAACGGGCGACCGATGAGCAGTTCTTC	CATSSNKRATDEQFF
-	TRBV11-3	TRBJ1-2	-	TGTGCCAGCAGCTTTACAGCCGGAGCTAACTATGGCTACACCTTC	CASSFTAGANYGYTF
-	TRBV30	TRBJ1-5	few	TGTGCCTGGAGCTCAGGGGCAGGGTATCAGCCCCAGCATTTT	CAWSSGAGYQPQHF
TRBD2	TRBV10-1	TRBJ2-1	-	TGCGCCAGCAGTGAGAAGGGGGGAACTAGCGGGAGCCTTACAGATCTCTCCTACAATGAGCAGTTCTTC	CASSEKGGTSGSLTDLSYNEQFF
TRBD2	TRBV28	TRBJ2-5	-	TGTGCCAGCAGGACTAGCGGAGGGGCGTACCAAGAGACCCAGTACTTC	CASRTSGGAYQETQYF
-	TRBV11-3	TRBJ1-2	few	TGTGCCAGCAGCTCCTCAGGGGCTGAGTTAATCTACACCTTC	CASSSSGAELIYTF
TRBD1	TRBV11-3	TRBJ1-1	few	TGTGCCAGCAGCTTAAAGGGACAGGGTATAACTGAAGCTTTCTTT	CASSLKGQGITEAFF
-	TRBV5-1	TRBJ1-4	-	TGCGCCAGCAGCTTGGTCCAGGGTGAGGGTAATGAAAAACTGTTTTTT	CASSLVQGEGNEKLFF
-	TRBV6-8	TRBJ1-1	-	TGTGCCAGCAGTTACAAGGCGGGCACTGAAGCTTTCTTT	CASSYKAGTEAFF
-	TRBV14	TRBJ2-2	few	TGTGCCAGCAGCCAAGAGAGGGGGGCGTACGGGGAGCTGTTTTTT	CASSQERGAYGELFF
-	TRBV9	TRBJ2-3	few	TGTGCCAGCAGCGCACGTAGGGGAGCGGGACAAGGGGAGGGCACAGATACGCAGTATTTT	CASSARRGAGQGEGTDTQYF
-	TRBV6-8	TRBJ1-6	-	TGTGCCAGCAGTTCCGAGCGGGGAGGGAGCTCCTATAATTCACCCCTCCACTTT	CASSSERGGSSYNSPLHF
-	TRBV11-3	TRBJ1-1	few	TGTGCCAGCAGCTTAGGGTGGGAGGGAGGTACTGAAGCTTTCTTT	CASSLGWEGGTEAFF
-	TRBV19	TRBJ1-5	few	TGTGCCAGTAGTCTGGGTCCCTCGGGGAATCAGCCCCAGCATTTT	CASSLGPSGNQPQHF
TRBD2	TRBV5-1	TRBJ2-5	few	TGCGCCAGCAGCTTGGAAGCTAGCGGGAGTGGGACCCAGTACTTC	CASSLEASGSGTQYF
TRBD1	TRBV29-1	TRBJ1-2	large	TGCAGCGTTGATCCACAGGGGCCCTATGGCTACACCTTC	CSVDPQGPYGYTF
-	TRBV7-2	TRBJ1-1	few	TGTGCCAGCAGCTTCGATATCCGCCCTGAAGCTTTCTTT	CASSFDIRPEAFF
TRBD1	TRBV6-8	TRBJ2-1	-	TGTGCCAGCAGCCAGGACAGGGGGTTTTACAATGAGCAGTTCTTC	CASSQDRGFYNEQFF
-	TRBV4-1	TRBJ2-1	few	TGCGCCAGCAGCCCCCCAGGAGACAATGAGCAGTTCTTC	CASSPPGDNEQFF